This T cell receptor beta chain emerged from a study of beta chain features in type 1 diabetes. Remarks on this clone: Its matching antigen is unknown.

General study points: Compared to healthy donors, patients appeared to have naive, central memory and Treg TCRB repertoires that were more alike.

This CDR3 is 13 amino acids long. V was shortened by 2 bases and J by 5 bases, with 8 bases between the two germline ends. CDR1 is SNHLY and CDR2 is FYNNEI in the germline V gene. Since all of the isolated RNA was reverse transcribed, expressed TCRB transcripts were what got sequenced. Method: immunoSEQ multiplex PCR; TCRdb's copy keeps in-frame clones and lacks some. The repertoire holds 900,000 or so clones, with roughly 17% as singletons. The chain links TRBV2 to TRBJ2-3; no clear D. The sequence was collected from a woman aged 18-35 years in good health. Sequences were obtained from naive CD4+ T cells from blood. The CDR3 is CASSENRRDTQYF. CDR3 DNA sequence: TGTGCCAGCAGTGAAAACCGGAGAGATACGCAGTATTTT.